These 24 T cell receptor beta chains were sequenced from one sample in a study of synovial regulatory T cells in juvenile arthritis. Libraries were prepared by immunoSEQ multiplex PCR; TCRdb keeps only in-frame clonotypes and omits some of them. The table lists approximately 2,000 clones. Matched peripheral blood accompanied the synovial fluid taken from each patient with active arthritis. The specimen sequenced was Treg cells from the synovium. All receptors derive from a donor between 2 and 29 years old with juvenile idiopathic arthritis.

Judged by frequency, this clone is medium-sized (0.01 to 0.1%). The chain recombines TRBV7-9 with TRBJ2-5. This CDR3 has 14 amino acids. The DNA sequence is not available. Germline loops: CDR1 SEHNR, CDR2 FQNEAQ (reference sequence). The CDR3: CASSPRDPKETQYF. Full variable domain (remainder filled in from reference TRBV7-9 and TRBJ2-5): DTGVSQNPRHKITKRGQNVTFRCDPISEHNRLYWYRQTLGQGPEFLTYFQNEAQLEKSRLLSDRFSAERPKGSFSTLEIQRTEQGDSAMYLCASSPRDPKETQYFGPGTRLLVL.

In terms of frequency, this clone is medium-sized (0.01 to 0.1%). This chain uses TRBV5-1 with TRBJ2-3; lacking DNA, the TRBD1 call made by TCRdb goes unchecked. This CDR3 region has 14 residues. The coding DNA is unavailable. Germline CDR1 reads SGHRS; CDR2 reads YFSETQ. The CDR3 sequence is CASRDREGTDTQYF. Full variable domain (rest looked up from reference TRBV5-1 and TRBJ2-3): KAGVTQTPRYLIKTRGQQVTLSCSPISGHRSVSWYQQTPGQGLQFLFEYFSETQRNKGNFPGRFSGRQFSNSRSEMNVSTLELGDSALYLCASRDREGTDTQYFGPGTRLTVL.

By frequency, this clone is medium-sized. This chain connects TRBV27 to TRBJ2-3; the D gene TCRdb calls, TRBD2, cannot be checked with no DNA. This CDR3 is 19 amino acids long. No DNA is listed. From germline, CDR1 is MNHEY and CDR2 SMNVEV (reference sequence). CDR3 protein: CASSPGSRLAGGPTDTQYF.

This clone shows up as medium-sized by frequency. This rearrangement joins TRBV5-5 to TRBJ1-3. The CDR3 is 15 residues long. A DNA sequence was not provided. From germline, CDR1 is SGHKS and CDR2 YYEKEE (reference sequence). CDR3 region: CASSFGSVSGNTIYF.

Its frequency marks this clone as medium-sized. The rearrangement links TRBV6-6 to TRBJ1-1; TCRdb gives TRBD1 as the D gene, but with no DNA this cannot be confirmed. Germline CDR1 MNHNY, CDR2 SVGAGI (reference sequence). The CDR3 runs 15 residues. No DNA appears here. The CDR3 sequence: CASSPHWGQVGKAFF.

By frequency, this clone is medium-sized (0.01 to 0.1%). The chain combines TRBV30 with TRBJ2-5; TCRdb reports TRBD2, a call that lacks DNA to check it against. This CDR3 has 12 amino acids. DNA for this receptor is not on file. CDR1 and CDR2 from the germline V gene are GTSNPN and SVGIG (reference sequence). CDR3: CAWNNGGETQYF.

Frequency places this clone as large. The chain carries TRBV9 and TRBJ2-2; checking the TCRdb D call of TRBD2 is not possible without DNA. The CDR3 has 12 amino acids. Only the protein sequence is given. CDR1 SGDLS and CDR2 YYNGEE come from the germline V gene. This chain's CDR3 is CASSPVSGELFF.

This clone registers medium-sized by frequency. The V call is TRBV18, the J call TRBJ1-1. The CDR3 totals 14 residues. No DNA sequence was recorded. Germline assignment: CDR1 KGHSH and CDR2 LQKENI. Here the CDR3 reads CASSPETVGTEAFF.

By frequency, this clone is medium-sized (0.01 to 0.1%). The J gene is TRBJ2-7, the V gene TRBV25-1. Germline V lookup: CDR1 MGHDK, CDR2 SYGVNS. The CDR3 length is 12 residues. Only the protein is on record. The CDR3 is CASSEWDYEQYF.

According to its frequency, this clone is medium-sized. The J gene is TRBJ1-2, the V gene TRBV7-9; TCRdb designates TRBD1, a call that cannot be tested without DNA. The CDR3 totals 14 residues. There is no recorded DNA. In germline, CDR1 is SEHNR, CDR2 FQNEAQ (reference sequence). CDR3 residues: CASSTGQGGYGYTF.

This clone is labeled medium-sized based on frequency. The rearrangement links TRBV25-1 to TRBJ1-1. CDR1 and CDR2 from the germline V gene are MGHDK and SYGVNS. The CDR3 sequence is 12 residues long. The coding DNA is unavailable. The CDR3 region is CASSGNAKRAFF. The full variable domain, in which reference TRBV25-1 and TRBJ1-1 provide the parts outside the CDR3, is EADIYQTPRYLVIGTGKKITLECSQTMGHDKMYWYQQDPGMELHLIHYSYGVNSTEKGDLSSESTVSRIRTEHFPLTLESARPSHTSQYLCASSGNAKRAFFGQGTRLTVV.

This clone shows up as medium-sized by frequency. The rearrangement joins TRBV10-3 to TRBJ2-3; there is no DNA to check the TCRdb D call of TRBD2. The CDR3 has 13 residues. The record lacks a DNA sequence. Looked up from germline, CDR1 is ENHRY and CDR2 is SYGVKD. CDR3 amino acids: CAIRLAGTDTQYF.

In terms of frequency, this clone is medium-sized (0.01 to 0.1%). The V gene is TRBV19, the J gene TRBJ2-7. This CDR3 region has 13 residues. This entry has no DNA. Germline values: CDR1 LNHDA, CDR2 SQIVND (reference sequence). The CDR3 is CASSIDRTYEQYF.

This clone is labeled medium-sized based on frequency. The CDR3: CASSIRLGGYTF. This rearrangement joins TRBV19 to TRBJ1-2. This CDR3 is built from 12 residues. Only the protein is on record. The V gene's germline CDR1 is LNHDA and CDR2 SQIVND (reference sequence).

Its frequency marks this clone as medium-sized. This chain links TRBV19 with TRBJ1-2; TCRdb's D call, TRBD1, is unchecked because there is no DNA. The CDR3 is 13 amino acids. A DNA sequence was not provided. CDR1 LNHDA and CDR2 SQIVND come from the germline V gene (reference sequence). The CDR3 loop is CASRARQGGGYTF.

By frequency, this clone is medium-sized. The CDR3 reads CAWTGGAFF. The chain combines TRBV30 with TRBJ1-1; TCRdb proposes TRBD1, but this gene call is untestable without DNA. The CDR3 consists of 9 residues. The entry carries no DNA sequence. Germline lookup yields CDR1 GTSNPN and CDR2 SVGIG (reference sequence).

Its frequency marks this clone as medium-sized. This rearrangement joins TRBV30 to TRBJ2-7; TCRdb indicates TRBD1, and absent DNA this call remains unverified. Germline assignment: CDR1 GTSNPN and CDR2 SVGIG (reference sequence). The CDR3 sequence is 13 residues long. A DNA sequence was not provided. Here the CDR3 reads CAWTPGQGREQYF.

In terms of frequency, this clone is medium-sized. The chain links TRBV9 to TRBJ1-1. Per the germline V gene, CDR1 is SGDLS and CDR2 is YYNGEE. The CDR3 spans 16 residues. The record lacks a DNA sequence. CDR3: CASSVGSTHPRTEAFF.

This clone is deemed medium-sized by its frequency. This chain uses TRBV15 with TRBJ2-1. The CDR3 runs 16 residues. No DNA sequence was recorded. Germline loops: CDR1 LNHNV, CDR2 YYDKDF (reference sequence). The CDR3 spells CATSRDETLLYNEQFF.

This clone counts as medium-sized by frequency. This chain links TRBV7-9 with TRBJ1-4. The CDR3 runs to 14 residues. No DNA sequence is on record. Germline-derived CDR1 and CDR2 are SEHNR and FQNEAQ (reference sequence). The CDR3 protein is CASSRGTPNEKLFF.

By frequency, this clone registers medium-sized. V usage is TRBV19 and J usage is TRBJ2-7; without DNA, the TCRdb call of TRBD2 cannot be checked. CDR1 and CDR2 from the germline V gene are LNHDA and SQIVND (reference sequence). CDR3 length: 14 amino acids. The nucleotide record is missing. The CDR3 sequence: CASSKEGPPYEQYF.

This clone is identified as medium-sized (0.01 to 0.1%) from frequency. This sequence joins TRBV7-9 and TRBJ2-2. The CDR3 totals 16 residues. A DNA sequence was not provided. Germline V lookup: CDR1 SEHNR, CDR2 FQNEAQ (reference sequence). Here the CDR3 reads CASSLWRGANTGELFF.

Frequency places this clone as medium-sized (0.01 to 0.1%). The V call is TRBV5-1, the J call TRBJ2-5; absent DNA, TCRdb's TRBD2 call cannot be checked. The CDR3 has 15 residues. Only the protein sequence is given. CDR1 SGHRS and CDR2 YFSETQ come from the germline V gene. CDR3 residues: CASSAWAGWQETQYF.

This clone registers medium-sized by frequency. The chain links TRBV7-9 to TRBJ1-3; TCRdb's D call of TRBD1 is untestable without DNA. Looked up from germline, CDR1 is SEHNR and CDR2 is FQNEAQ (reference sequence). The CDR3 loop spans 15 amino acids. No DNA is listed. CDR3 amino acids: CASSSQGFPGNTIYF. Full variable domain (remainder filled in from reference TRBV7-9 and TRBJ1-3): DTGVSQNPRHKITKRGQNVTFRCDPISEHNRLYWYRQTLGQGPEFLTYFQNEAQLEKSRLLSDRFSAERPKGSFSTLEIQRTEQGDSAMYLCASSSQGFPGNTIYFGEGSWLTVV.